This TCR beta chain was documented in a study of CD8 T cells in ankylosing spondylitis. Study findings and constraints: Blood of patients with ankylosing spondylitis appeared to be characterized by a TCR beta motif of several highly homologous variants.

V gave up 4 bases and J gave up 0 bases; unmatched junction bases: 7. Germline values: CDR1 SGHRS, CDR2 YFSETQ. CDR3 length: 16 residues. Preparation of TCR beta libraries was done by quantitative 5'-RACE with molecular barcodes. One entry per CDR3 protein results from TCRdb running MiXCR on the 5' RACE reads. The sample has about 460,000 distinct CDR3 sequences; roughly 5.2% are singletons. This clonotype was seen many times. Its antigen is unidentified. The genes are TRBV5-1 and TRBJ2-4, with TRBD2 identical over 7 bases. This clonotype was sampled from a male donor with ankylosing spondylitis. The sequenced sample was blood, either unsorted or a sorted T cell fraction (not recorded which). The CDR3 loop reads CASSPLGGLAKNIQYF. The CDR3 DNA reads as TGCGCCAGCAGCCCCCTGGGAGGGTTAGCCAAAAACATTCAGTACTTC.